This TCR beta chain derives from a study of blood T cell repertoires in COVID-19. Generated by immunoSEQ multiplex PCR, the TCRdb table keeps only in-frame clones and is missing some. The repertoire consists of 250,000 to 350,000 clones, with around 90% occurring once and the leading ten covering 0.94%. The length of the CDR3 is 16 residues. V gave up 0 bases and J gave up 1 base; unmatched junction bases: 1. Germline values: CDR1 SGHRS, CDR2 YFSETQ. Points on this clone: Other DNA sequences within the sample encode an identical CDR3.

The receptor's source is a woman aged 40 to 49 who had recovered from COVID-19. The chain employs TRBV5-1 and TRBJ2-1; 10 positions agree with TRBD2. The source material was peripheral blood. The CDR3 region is CASSLGLAGSYNEQFF. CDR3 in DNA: TGCGCCAGCAGCTTGGGACTAGCGGGTTCCTACAATGAGCAGTTCTTC. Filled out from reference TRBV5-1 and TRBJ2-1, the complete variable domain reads KAGVTQTPRYLIKTRGQQVTLSCSPISGHRSVSWYQQTPGQGLQFLFEYFSETQRNKGNFPGRFSGRQFSNSRSEMNVSTLELGDSALYLCASSLGLAGSYNEQFFGPGTRLTVL.